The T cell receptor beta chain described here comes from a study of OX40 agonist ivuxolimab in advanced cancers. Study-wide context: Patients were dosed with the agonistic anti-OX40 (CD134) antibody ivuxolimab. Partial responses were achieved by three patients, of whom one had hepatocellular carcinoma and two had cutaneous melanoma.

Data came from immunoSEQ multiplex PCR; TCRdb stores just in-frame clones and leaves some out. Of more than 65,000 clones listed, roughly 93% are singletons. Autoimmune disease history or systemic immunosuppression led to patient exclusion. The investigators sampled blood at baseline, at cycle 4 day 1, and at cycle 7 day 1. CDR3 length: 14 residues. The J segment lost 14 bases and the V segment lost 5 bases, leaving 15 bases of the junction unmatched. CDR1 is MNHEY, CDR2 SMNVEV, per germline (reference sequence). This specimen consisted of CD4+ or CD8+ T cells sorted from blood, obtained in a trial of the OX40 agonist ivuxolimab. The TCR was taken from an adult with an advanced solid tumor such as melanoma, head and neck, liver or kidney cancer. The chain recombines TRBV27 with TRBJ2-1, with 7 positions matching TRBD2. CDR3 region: CASSPGLVIHAEFF. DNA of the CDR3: TGTGCCAGCAGTCCCGGACTAGTGATACACGCCGAGTTCTTC.